A single sample gave rise to the 17 T cell receptor beta chains below, sequenced in a study of T cells in Graves' hyperthyroidism and ophthalmopathy. Amplified TCR beta CDR3 regions derived from RNA transcripts. In the first-round RT-PCR of the TCR CDR3, the HTBI primer set was used. A single record per CDR3 protein comes from TCRdb applying MiXCR to the multiplex PCR reads. The sample carries about 690,000 distinct CDR3 sequences, about 18% recorded once. Sequenced sample: blood. The receptors stem from a man aged 45-65 years with Graves' hyperthyroidism.

Many counts were recorded for this clonotype. The genes are TRBV11-2 and TRBJ1-2, with TRBD1 as a possible D gene (5 bases). V was pared by 1 base and J by 8 bases, with 26 bases between. The CDR3 contains 18 residues. Germline CDR1 SGHAT, CDR2 FQNNGV. The CDR3, as DNA: TGTGCCAGCAGCTTAGCCGAAACCGCGGGACTGTCTGCTTCAGGCTACACCTTC. It encodes CASSLAETAGLSASGYTF.

The rearrangement joins TRBV4-2 to TRBJ2-3, with 9 nucleotides matching TRBD1. The ends lost 0 bases at V and 4 bases at J; junction bases unmatched: 5. CDR1 LGHNA and CDR2 YNFKEQ come from the germline V gene. The CDR3 is 16 amino acids. The CDR3 DNA reads TGTGCCAGCAGCCAAGAAGAGGGACAGGGAGCAGATACGCAGTATTTT. Protein: CASSQEEGQGADTQYF.

The chain combines TRBV2 with TRBJ2-2; D may be TRBD1 (5 bases). Trimming removed 5 bases at V and 1 base at J, with 11 bases between. There are 15 residues in the CDR3. CDR1 and CDR2 (germline): SNHLY, FYNNEI. CDR3: CASSLWGGNTGELFF. CDR3 DNA sequence: TGTGCCAGCAGTCTCTGGGGCGGGAACACCGGGGAGCTGTTTTTT.

This chain uses TRBV11-2 with TRBJ2-4; TRBD1 aligns across 7 bases. V lost 3 bases and J lost 10; bases outside the gene matches: 6. CDR3 length: 13 amino acids. Germline CDR1 reads SGHAT; CDR2 reads FQNNGV. CDR3 residues: CASSLELTGIQYF. The CDR3 region has the DNA TGTGCCAGCAGCTTGGAGCTGACAGGGATTCAGTACTTC. Drawing the rest from reference TRBV11-2 and TRBJ2-4, the complete variable domain is EAGVAQSPRYKIIEKRQSVAFWCNPISGHATLYWYQQILGQGPKLLIQFQNNGVVDDSQLPKDRFSAERLKGVDSTLKIQPAKLEDSAVYLCASSLELTGIQYFGAGTRLSVL.

This clonotype has ten or more counts. The V and J genes are TRBV29-1 and TRBJ2-1; TRBD2 matches at 7 bases. CDR3 size: 14 residues. Germline CDR1 is SQVTM and CDR2 is ANQGSEA. V trimming: 6 bases; J trimming: 1 base; junction bases outside the gene matches: 6. CDR3 sequence reads: CSVVGGSSYNEQFF. The CDR3, as DNA: TGCAGCGTGGTGGGCGGGAGTTCCTACAATGAGCAGTTCTTC.

V and J are TRBV6-2 or TRBV6-3 and TRBJ2-2; 7 bases align to TRBD2. The CDR3 is 12 residues long. With 5 bases clipped from V and 12 bases from J, the junction kept 6 bases outside the gene matches. The germline CDR1 and CDR2 sequences are MNHEY and SVGEGT. This CDR3 reads CASSGGDHKLFF. The CDR3 DNA is TGTGCCAGCAGTGGGGGGGACCACAAGCTGTTTTTT.

In the case of this clonotype: A single base separates this from a much larger clone, so it may be a read error. This chain uses TRBV20-1 with TRBJ1-5; D unclear. This CDR3 comprises 16 residues. V dropped 0 bases and J dropped 0 bases, with 12 bases sitting between them. Germline CDR1 is DFQATT and CDR2 is SNEGSKA (reference sequence). CDR3 nucleotide sequence: TGCAGTGCTAGAGATGGGCGCGGAAATAGCAATCAGCCCCAGCATTTT. Amino acid sequence: CSARDGRGNSNQPQHF.

This clonotype has a count of ten or more. The chain links TRBV11-2 to TRBJ2-5; 12 nucleotides line up with TRBD2. Germline values: CDR1 SGHAT, CDR2 FQNNGV. J lost 0 bases, V lost 3 bases, and 5 bases had no gene match. The CDR3 runs to 17 residues. DNA for the CDR3: TGTGCCAGCAGCTTCCGTCTAGCGGGAGGGTACCAAGAGACCCAGTACTTC. Its protein product is CASSFRLAGGYQETQYF.

The CDR3 region has the DNA TGTGCCAGTAGTATGGGACTAGCGGATTACAAAAACATTCAGTACTTC. It is translated as CASSMGLADYKNIQYF. This chain connects TRBV19 to TRBJ2-4; 11 bases are shared with TRBD2. Germline V CDR1 and CDR2: LNHDA, SQIVND (reference sequence). The CDR3 runs 16 residues. The V segment lost 3 bases and the J segment 3 bases; nucleotides outside the gene matches: 4.

Regarding this clonotype: Given a much more abundant clone one base away, this may be a read error. The gene calls are TRBV11-2 and TRBJ1-3; 8 nucleotides match TRBD1. The CDR3 is 17 amino acids. Germline CDR1 SGHAT, CDR2 FQNNGV. The CDR3 coding sequence is TGTGCCAGCAGCCCCCGCGGACAGGGACACTCTGGAAACACCGTATATTTT. It translates to CASSPRGQGHSGNTVYF.

This clonotype occurred many times. The chain combines TRBV6-2 or TRBV6-3 with TRBJ1-4; no firm D call. V lost 1 base, J lost 0 bases, and 12 bases lay in between. CDR3 length: 17 residues. Germline values: CDR1 MNHEY, CDR2 SVGEGT. CDR3 sequence: CASSYFRSDTTNEKLFF. The CDR3 bases are TGTGCCAGCAGTTACTTTCGGAGCGATACAACTAATGAAAAACTGTTTTTT.

Concerning this clonotype: Being one base from a much bigger clone, this may be a read error. The chain joins TRBV28 to TRBJ1-2; D is undetermined. Trimming removed 2 bases from V and 5 bases from J, with 9 bases in between. CDR3 size: 13 residues. Germline loops: CDR1 MDHEN, CDR2 SYDVKM. The CDR3 reads CASSLGRMYGYTF. DNA of the CDR3: TGTGCCAGCAGTTTAGGACGGATGTATGGCTACACCTTC.

This clonotype was recorded many times. V is TRBV27 and J is TRBJ2-3; TRBD2 might be the D (6 bases). V lost 3 bases and J lost 4, with 14 bases in between. The CDR3 has 15 residues. Germline lookup yields CDR1 MNHEY and CDR2 SMNVEV (reference sequence). CDR3 nucleotides: TGTGCCAGCAGTTTTGCGGGAATTCGTGCAGATACGCAGTATTTT. It encodes CASSFAGIRADTQYF.

This clonotype was counted ten times or more. The rearrangement uses TRBV18 and TRBJ2-3; D is perhaps TRBD1 or TRBD2 (5 bases each). The CDR3 is made up of 14 amino acids. Trimming shortened V by 8 bases and J by 0 bases, and 12 bases separated the two germline ends. The germline gives CDR1 KGHSH, CDR2 LQKENI. The CDR3 DNA follows: TGTGCCAGCCGAGACGGGGCTAGCACAGATACGCAGTATTTT. It translates to CASRDGASTDTQYF.

The chain combines TRBV3-1 with TRBJ1-2; 7 bases agree with TRBD1. The CDR3 has 13 residues. The V gene's germline CDR1 is LGHDT and CDR2 YNNKEL (reference sequence). V was clipped by 4 bases and J by 6 bases; unmatched bases: 5. This chain's CDR3 is CASSPQGEHGYTF. The CDR3 bases are TGTGCCAGCAGCCCCCAGGGGGAACATGGCTACACCTTC. Supplemented by reference TRBV3-1 and TRBJ1-2, the full variable domain reads DTAVSQTPKYLVTQMGNDKSIKCEQNLGHDTMYWYKQDSKKFLKIMFSYNNKELIINETVPNRFSPKSPDKAHLNLHINSLELGDSAVYFCASSPQGEHGYTFGSGTRLTVV.

The chain joins TRBV19 to TRBJ1-1; 7 positions agree with TRBD1. V gave up 3 bases and J gave up 0 bases; unmatched junction bases: 7. Per the germline V gene, CDR1 is LNHDA and CDR2 is SQIVND (reference sequence). The CDR3 totals 16 residues. This CDR3 is CASSMGDRGMNTEAFF. The CDR3 DNA follows: TGTGCCAGTAGTATGGGGGACAGAGGAATGAACACTGAAGCTTTCTTT.

This clonotype has at least ten counts. J is TRBJ2-1 and V is TRBV7-9, with TRBD2 identical over 10 bases. Germline CDR1 reads SEHNR; CDR2 reads FQNEAQ (reference sequence). CDR3 length: 18 amino acids. The V gene end was trimmed by 5 bases and the J gene end by 7 bases; junction bases not matched to a gene: 17. Here the CDR3 reads CASSPPREPSGRRNEQFF. The CDR3 DNA follows: TGTGCCAGCAGCCCCCCACGAGAGCCTAGCGGGAGACGGAATGAGCAGTTCTTC.